This passage covers 17 T cell receptor beta chains from one sample sequenced in a study of CD4+ T cells in melanoma. Data came from immunoSEQ multiplex PCR; TCRdb stores just in-frame clones and leaves some out. This sample has about 50,000 clones, with 75% to 90% found just once. Sequences were obtained from peripheral blood. The receptors were gathered from a human donor with melanoma.

V usage is TRBV5-6 and J usage is TRBJ2-1; D call uncertain. Looked up from germline, CDR1 is SGHDT and CDR2 is YYEEEE. Trimming cost V 0 bases and J 6 bases, with 13 bases left between them. CDR3 length: 15 amino acids. DNA of the CDR3: TGTGCCAGCAGCTTGGCCATGAGTTTCGGCAATGAGCAGTTCTTC. The encoded protein is CASSLAMSFGNEQFF.

The CDR3 DNA follows: TGCGCCAGCAGCCAAGACGCCAGTGGGAGCACTGAAGCTTTCTTT. It encodes CASSQDASGSTEAFF. The rearrangement uses TRBV4-1 and TRBJ1-1; D is uncertain. CDR1 and CDR2 (germline): MGHRA, YSYEKL. The CDR3 is 15 amino acids. Trimming took off 0 bases at V and 4 bases at J, with 12 bases between the two ends.

In this sample, this clone turned up once. The V call is TRBV11-1, the J call TRBJ1-2; a possible D gene is TRBD1 (5 bases). Deletions cut 3 bases from V and 7 bases from J, with 15 bases between. Germline loops: CDR1 SGHAT, CDR2 FQDESV (reference sequence). CDR3 length equals 14 residues. The DNA of the CDR3 is TGTGCCAGCAGCTTGACCGCAGCCGGGGGTGGCTACACCTTC. As protein: CASSLTAAGGGYTF.

This clone has just one count. The chain carries TRBV7-9 and TRBJ1-6, with TRBD1 matching over 8 bases. Germline CDR1 SEHNR, CDR2 FQNEAQ (reference sequence). V shed 5 bases and J 7 bases; nucleotides not matched to a gene: 4. The CDR3 consists of 14 residues. CDR3 region: CASSLRQGNSPLHF. CDR3 DNA sequence: TGTGCCAGCAGCCTTCGACAGGGGAATTCACCCCTCCACTTT.

V gene TRBV27 combines with J gene TRBJ1-5, with 8 bases identical to TRBD1. Germline V CDR1 and CDR2: MNHEY, SMNVEV (reference sequence). CDR3 length: 17 residues. V shed 3 bases, J shed 3 bases, and the junction held 10 bases outside the gene matches. The CDR3 DNA reads as TGTGCCAGCAGTTTCGGTCGGAACAGGGGGGACAATCAGCCCCAGCATTTT. Its translation: CASSFGRNRGDNQPQHF.

The chain combines TRBV9 with TRBJ1-2; TRBD1 might be the D (5 bases). The germline V gene encodes CDR1 SGDLS and CDR2 YYNGEE. Trimming stripped 3 bases from V and 5 bases from J, with 17 bases between. The CDR3 consists of 15 residues. The CDR3 DNA sequence: TGTGCCAGCAGCGGAAACTCCGGGGCCGTATATGGCTACACCTTC. It yields the protein CASSGNSGAVYGYTF.

This sequence joins TRBV6-6 and TRBJ2-7, with D unclear. The CDR3 has 15 residues. CDR1 is MNHNY, CDR2 SVGAGI, per germline (reference sequence). V lost 2 bases and J 0 bases, leaving 11 bases between the germline ends. The CDR3 sequence is CASSYGVKASYEQYF. CDR3 in DNA: TGTGCCAGCAGTTACGGGGTAAAGGCCTCCTACGAGCAGTACTTC.

The V gene is TRBV28, the J gene TRBJ2-3; tentative D call: TRBD2 (7 bases). CDR3 length: 14 residues. The V gene's germline CDR1 is MDHEN and CDR2 SYDVKM. V was clipped by 6 bases and J by 1 base, with 11 bases between them. CDR3 sequence (DNA): TGTGCCAGCAGCCGCGGGGGCCGCACAGATACGCAGTATTTT. Translation gives CASSRGGRTDTQYF.

The chain links TRBV5-1 to TRBJ1-5; D unresolved. This CDR3 comprises 13 residues. Germline CDR1 reads SGHRS; CDR2 reads YFSETQ. Trimming shortened V by 0 bases and J by 3 bases, and 4 bases separated the two germline ends. The DNA for the CDR3 is TGCGCCAGCAGCTTGGGGGACAATCAGCCCCAGCATTTT. Its protein is CASSLGDNQPQHF.

The chain is built from TRBV9 and TRBJ1-1; 10 nucleotides match TRBD1. The CDR3 covers 16 residues. Germline loops: CDR1 SGDLS, CDR2 YYNGEE. V was clipped by 4 bases and J by 4 bases; unmatched bases: 10. DNA of the CDR3: TGTGCCAGCAGCCCGGGGTATAGGACAGGGGGCACTGAAGCTTTCTTT. Translated: CASSPGYRTGGTEAFF. Full variable domain (rest looked up from reference TRBV9 and TRBJ1-1): DSGVTQTPKHLITATGQRVTLRCSPRSGDLSVYWYQQSLDQGLQFLIQYYNGEERAKGNILERFSAQQFPDLHSELNLSSLELGDSALYFCASSPGYRTGGTEAFFGQGTRLTVV.

The V call is TRBV2, the J call TRBJ1-5, with D unresolved. V shed 4 bases and J shed 3 bases, with 10 bases lying between them. Germline CDR1 reads SNHLY; CDR2 reads FYNNEI. The CDR3 is made up of 14 amino acids. The CDR3: CASSVSQDNQPQHF. The CDR3 DNA reads TGTGCCAGCAGTGTATCCCAGGACAATCAGCCCCAGCATTTT.

In DNA, the CDR3 is TGCGCCAGCAGCTTGGAGGGGCCGGAAAACAATCAGCCCCAGCATTTT. This gives the protein CASSLEGPENNQPQHF. J is TRBJ1-5 and V is TRBV5-1; D is perhaps TRBD1 (5 bases). The germline gives CDR1 SGHRS, CDR2 YFSETQ. V was cut by 0 bases and J by 3 bases, with 13 bases left in between. The CDR3 has 16 amino acids.

The rearrangement links TRBV7-2 to TRBJ1-6; D unclear. V lost 0 bases and J lost 0, with 9 bases in between. Germline CDR1 and CDR2: SGHTA and FQGNSA. CDR3 length equals 17 residues. The CDR3 sequence is CASSLAGLSSYNSPLHF. For the CDR3, the DNA is TGTGCCAGCAGCTTAGCAGGGTTGAGCTCCTATAATTCACCCCTCCACTTT.

V is TRBV6-5 and J is TRBJ2-7; 10 positions match TRBD1. CDR1 MNHEY and CDR2 SVGAGI come from the germline V gene. The length of the CDR3 is 15 residues. The J segment lost 1 base and the V segment lost 6 bases, leaving 6 bases of the junction unmatched. As DNA, the CDR3 is TGTGCCAGCAGAACCGGGACAGGGGAATCCTACGAGCAGTACTTC. This codes for CASRTGTGESYEQYF.

CDR3 sequence reads: CASSEDWLDVPYF. In DNA, the CDR3 is TGTGCCAGCAGTGAAGACTGGTTGGACGTTCCGTACTTC. The chain couples TRBV6-1 to TRBJ2-7, with D unresolved. Trimming removed 1 base from V and 12 bases from J, with 16 bases in between. The CDR3 sequence is 13 residues long. Germline V gene lookup returns CDR1 MNHNS and CDR2 SASEGT.

About this clone itself: Other DNA sequences in this specimen translate into the identical CDR3. The gene calls are TRBV6-1 and TRBJ1-2, with TRBD1 identical over 7 bases. The CDR3 spans 15 residues. V lost 3 bases, J lost 0 bases, and 4 bases stayed unmatched. CDR1 is MNHNS, CDR2 SASEGT, per germline. DNA for the CDR3: TGTGCCAGCAGTGACCTGACAGGGCCTAACTATGGCTACACCTTC. Its translation: CASSDLTGPNYGYTF.

J is TRBJ1-2 and V is TRBV13, with D uncertain. Trimming cost V 2 bases and J 4 bases, with 8 bases left between them. Germline V lookup: CDR1 PRHDT, CDR2 FYEKMQ (reference sequence). The CDR3 consists of 13 residues. The CDR3 is CASSLTGSYGYTF. CDR3 DNA sequence: TGTGCCAGCAGCTTAACCGGGAGCTATGGCTACACCTTC.